The next 10 T cell receptor beta chains were all read from a single sample in a study of CD8+ T cells in alopecia areata. cDNA reverse transcribed from extracted RNA served as the sequencing template. The protocol was immunoSEQ multiplex PCR, while the TCRdb copy is restricted to in-frame clones and leaves out a portion. The data hold 110,000 to 150,000 clones, with roughly 62% observed a single time. The sequencing used CD4+ T cells sorted from blood, collected at week 0. These receptors originate from a human donor with alopecia areata.

This rearrangement joins TRBV28 to TRBJ2-1; D unclear. Germline loops: CDR1 MDHEN, CDR2 SYDVKM. The CDR3 is made up of 11 amino acids. The V end was cut by 7 bases, the J end by 16 bases, with 17 bases between. This CDR3 reads CASTDATSRFF. As DNA, the CDR3 is TGTGCCAGCACCGACGCCACCTCGAGATTCTTC.

This clone occurred a few times. The chain uses TRBV30 and TRBJ2-6; D gene ambiguous. Trimming cost V 3 bases and J 3 bases, with 6 bases left between them. CDR1 is GTSNPN and CDR2 is SVGIG in the germline V gene (reference sequence). The CDR3 contains 13 residues. CDR3 region: CAWSADGANVLTF. The CDR3 DNA reads TGTGCCTGGAGCGCCGATGGGGCCAACGTCCTGACTTTC.

CDR3 region: CASSPTGDYEQYF. The CDR3, as DNA: TGTGCCAGCAGCCCGACAGGGGACTACGAGCAGTACTTC. The gene calls are TRBV7-9 and TRBJ2-7; TRBD1 aligns across 8 bases. This CDR3 has 13 residues. V was pared by 5 bases and J by 3 bases, with 3 bases of the junction left unmatched. The germline CDR1 and CDR2 sequences are SEHNR and FQNEAQ (reference sequence).

CDR3 nucleotide sequence: TGTGCCAGCAGATCGGGACAGAGCTATGGCTACACCTTC. Its translation: CASRSGQSYGYTF. This chain uses TRBV6-1 with TRBJ1-2, with 7 bases lining up with TRBD1. The germline V gene encodes CDR1 MNHNS and CDR2 SASEGT. The CDR3 runs to 13 residues. V lost 6 bases to trimming and J lost 4 bases; unmatched junction nucleotides: 5.

The rearrangement links TRBV4-3 to TRBJ2-3; 10 bases align to TRBD2. This CDR3 contains 16 residues. Germline V gives CDR1 LGHNA, CDR2 YSLEER. V dropped 1 base and J dropped 2; count of bases not matched to a gene: 3. The CDR3 loop reads CASSQVAGGYTDTQYF. In DNA, the CDR3 is TGCGCCAGCAGCCAAGTAGCGGGGGGCTACACAGATACGCAGTATTTT.

This clone was detected only a few times. The V gene is TRBV11-2, the J gene TRBJ2-7, with TRBD1 matching over 9 bases. Germline CDR1 reads SGHAT; CDR2 reads FQNNGV. The junction had 2 bases not matched to a gene; V was cut back by 5 bases and J by 0 bases. The CDR3 loop spans 14 amino acids. CDR3 region: CASSPQGASYEQYF. CDR3 coding DNA: TGTGCCAGCAGCCCACAGGGGGCCTCCTACGAGCAGTACTTC.

The V and J genes are TRBV4-3 and TRBJ2-1; D may be TRBD1 or TRBD2 (7 bases each). CDR3 length equals 15 residues. CDR1 is LGHNA and CDR2 is YSLEER in the germline V gene. V dropped 6 bases and J dropped 7 bases, with 19 bases sitting between them. The CDR3 DNA is TGCGCCAGCAGTTCGACTAGCAGGGGGAGGAATGAGCAGTTCTTC. This gives the protein CASSSTSRGRNEQFF.

In its sample, this clone was seen a few times. V is TRBV4-1 and J is TRBJ1-1, with D perhaps TRBD1 (5 bases). The germline CDR1 and CDR2 sequences are MGHRA and YSYEKL. This CDR3 has 16 residues. Trimming pared 4 bases from V and 3 bases from J, leaving 18 bases between. This CDR3 reads CASSRFGGKEDTEAFF. CDR3 bases: TGCGCCAGCAGCCGATTCGGGGGAAAAGAGGACACTGAAGCTTTCTTT.

The chain has TRBV27 and TRBJ2-1; perhaps D is TRBD1 or TRBD2 (6 bases each). The CDR3 extends over 13 amino acids. In germline, CDR1 is MNHEY, CDR2 SMNVEV (reference sequence). Trimming took off 8 bases at V and 7 bases at J, with 15 bases between the two ends. The chain's CDR3 is CASALGGTNEQFF. The CDR3 DNA sequence: TGTGCCAGCGCGCTAGGGGGGACGAATGAGCAGTTCTTC.

In regard to this clone: The junction differs from germline at one of its ends, possibly a read error. The chain links TRBV7-7 to TRBJ1-1; the match to TRBD1 covers 8 bases. The CDR3 length is 13 residues. CDR1 and CDR2 from the germline V gene are SSHAT and FNYEAQ (reference sequence). CDR3 nucleotides: TGTGCTAGCAGCGCGACAGGGGAAACTGAAGCTTTCTTT. Translating gives CASSATGETEAFF.